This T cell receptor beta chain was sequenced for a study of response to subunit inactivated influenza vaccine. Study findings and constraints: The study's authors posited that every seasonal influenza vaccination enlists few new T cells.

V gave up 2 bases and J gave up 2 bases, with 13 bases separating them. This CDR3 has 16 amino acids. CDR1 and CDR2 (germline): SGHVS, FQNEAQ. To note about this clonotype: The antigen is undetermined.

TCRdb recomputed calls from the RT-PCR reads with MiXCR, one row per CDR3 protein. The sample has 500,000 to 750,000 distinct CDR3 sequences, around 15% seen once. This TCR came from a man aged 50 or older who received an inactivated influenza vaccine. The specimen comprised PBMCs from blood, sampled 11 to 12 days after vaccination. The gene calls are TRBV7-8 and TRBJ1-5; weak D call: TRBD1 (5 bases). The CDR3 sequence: CASSLREGTRNQPQHF. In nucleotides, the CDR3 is TGTGCCAGCAGCTTACGCGAAGGGACGCGCAATCAGCCCCAGCATTTT.